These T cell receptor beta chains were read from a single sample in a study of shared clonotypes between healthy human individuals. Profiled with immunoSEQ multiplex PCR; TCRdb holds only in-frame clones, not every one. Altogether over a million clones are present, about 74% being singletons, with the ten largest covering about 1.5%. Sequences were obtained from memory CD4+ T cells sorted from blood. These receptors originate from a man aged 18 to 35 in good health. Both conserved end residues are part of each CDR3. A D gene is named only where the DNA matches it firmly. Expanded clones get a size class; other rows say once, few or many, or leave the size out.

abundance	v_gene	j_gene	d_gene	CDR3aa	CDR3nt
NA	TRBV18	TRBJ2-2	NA	CASSPSVPTGTGELFF	TGTGCCAGCTCACCGTCAGTCCCAACGGGTACCGGGGAGCTGTTTTTT
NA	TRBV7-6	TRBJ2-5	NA	CASSQILQETQYF	TGTGCCAGCAGTCAGATTCTCCAAGAGACCCAGTACTTC
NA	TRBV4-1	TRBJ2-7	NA	CASSLSQGYEQYF	TGCGCCAGCAGCTTGAGTCAGGGCTACGAGCAGTACTTC
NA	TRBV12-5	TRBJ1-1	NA	CASGSPGANTEAFF	TGTGCTAGTGGTTCCCCCGGGGCTAACACTGAAGCTTTCTTT
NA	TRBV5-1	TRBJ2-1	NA	CASSQNVYNEQFF	TGCGCCAGCAGCCAGAACGTTTACAATGAGCAGTTCTTC
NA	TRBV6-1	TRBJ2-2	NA	CASSERSGYTGELFF	TGTGCCAGCAGTGAAAGAAGCGGTTACACCGGGGAGCTGTTTTTT
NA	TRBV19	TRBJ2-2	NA	CASSIRFGELFF	TGTGCCAGTAGTATAAGGTTCGGGGAGCTGTTTTTT
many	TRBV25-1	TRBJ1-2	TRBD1	CASSEVRGLGGYTF	TGTGCCAGCAGTGAGGTCAGGGGGCTGGGTGGCTACACCTTC
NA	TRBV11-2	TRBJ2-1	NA	CASSISDTNLAQFF	TGTGCCAGCAGCATCTCCGACACTAATTTAGCGCAGTTCTTC
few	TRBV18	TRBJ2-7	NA	CASSNNPDPAYEQYF	TGTGCCAGCTCAAACAACCCAGATCCTGCCTACGAGCAGTACTTC
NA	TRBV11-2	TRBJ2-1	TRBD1	CASSPFFPGQGYGKFF	TGTGCCAGCAGCCCTTTTTTCCCTGGACAGGGCTATGGGAAGTTCTTC
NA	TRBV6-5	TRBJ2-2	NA	CASRSTGELFF	TGTGCCAGCAGGTCCACCGGGGAGCTGTTTTTT
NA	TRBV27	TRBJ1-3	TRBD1	CASSSGQITSGNTIYF	TGTGCCAGCAGTTCGGGACAGATTACCTCTGGAAACACCATATATTTT
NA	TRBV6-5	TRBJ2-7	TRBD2	CASSSPGLTYEQYF	TGTGCCAGCAGTTCTCCGGGACTAACTTACGAGCAGTACTTC
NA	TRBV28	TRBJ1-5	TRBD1	CASSSPQPGGSNQPQHF	TGTGCCAGCAGTTCACCACAGCCAGGGGGAAGCAATCAGCCCCAGCATTTT
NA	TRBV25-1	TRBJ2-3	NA	CASSSGSTSTDTQYF	TGTGCCAGCAGTTCGGGATCTACTAGCACAGATACGCAGTATTTT
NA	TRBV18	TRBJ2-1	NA	CASSPYYGLNEQFF	TGTGCCAGCTCACCATATTACGGGCTGAATGAGCAGTTCTTC
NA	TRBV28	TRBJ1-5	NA	CASSFQGGNQPQHF	TGTGCCAGCAGTTTTCAGGGTGGCAATCAGCCCCAGCATTTT
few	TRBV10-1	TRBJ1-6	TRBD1	CASSEGTGVNSPLHF	TGCGCCAGCAGTGAGGGGACAGGGGTCAATTCACCCCTCCACTTT
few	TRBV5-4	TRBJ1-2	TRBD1	CASSLDGGQGEYGYTF	TGTGCCAGCAGCTTGGACGGAGGTCAGGGGGAGTATGGCTACACCTTC
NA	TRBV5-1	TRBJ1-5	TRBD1	CASSPGTGQNQPQHF	TGCGCCAGCAGCCCAGGGACAGGGCAAAATCAGCCCCAGCATTTT
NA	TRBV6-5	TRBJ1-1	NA	CASSYSPGGDTEAFF	TGTGCCAGCAGTTACTCGCCCGGAGGAGACACTGAAGCTTTCTTT
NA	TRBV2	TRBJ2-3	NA	CASSRLISSTDTQYF	TGTGCCAGCAGTCGACTGATCTCTAGCACAGATACGCAGTATTTT
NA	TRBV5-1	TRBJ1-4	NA	CASSLGGSANEKLFF	TGCGCCAGCAGCTTGGGGGGCAGCGCTAATGAAAAACTGTTTTTT
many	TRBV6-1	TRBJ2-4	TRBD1	CASSFNDRGKNIQYF	TGTGCCAGCAGTTTCAACGACAGGGGAAAAAACATTCAGTACTTC
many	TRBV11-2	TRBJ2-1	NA	CASSLNRGGGNEQFF	TGTGCCAGCAGCTTGAATAGGGGAGGGGGCAATGAGCAGTTCTTC
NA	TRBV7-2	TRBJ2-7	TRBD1	CASSGGTGGLGQYF	TGTGCCAGCAGTGGGGGGACAGGGGGCCTGGGGCAGTACTTC
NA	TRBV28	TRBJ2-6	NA	CASRVLQGGANVLTF	TGTGCCAGCAGGGTGCTTCAAGGAGGGGCCAACGTCCTGACTTTC
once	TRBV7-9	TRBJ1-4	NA	CASSLGGQGREKLFF	TGTGCCAGCAGCTTAGGAGGGCAGGGACGCGAAAAACTGTTTTTT
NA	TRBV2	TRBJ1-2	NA	CASSGGQFYLGYTF	TGTGCCAGCAGCGGGGGACAATTCTATCTTGGCTACACCTTC
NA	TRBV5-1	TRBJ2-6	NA	CASSLEPGSGANVLTF	TGCGCCAGCAGCTTGGAGCCGGGCTCTGGGGCCAACGTCCTGACTTTC
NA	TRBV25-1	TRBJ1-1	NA	CASSESGMNTEAFF	TGTGCCAGCAGTGAATCTGGAATGAACACTGAAGCTTTCTTT
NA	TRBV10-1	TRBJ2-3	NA	CASSHTDTQYF	TGCGCCAGCAGTCACACAGATACGCAGTATTTT
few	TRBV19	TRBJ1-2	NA	CASSMLVSSGYTF	TGTGCCAGTAGTATGCTTGTTTCGAGCGGCTACACCTTC
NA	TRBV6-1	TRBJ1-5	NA	CASRTVDGQNQPQHF	TGTGCCAGCAGGACCGTGGACGGCCAAAATCAGCCCCAGCATTTT
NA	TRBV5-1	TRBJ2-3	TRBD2	CASSWTSGAADTQYF	TGCGCCAGCAGCTGGACTAGCGGGGCGGCAGATACGCAGTATTTT
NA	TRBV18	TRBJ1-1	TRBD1	CASSETGTGNTEAFF	TGTGCCAGCTCAGAAACCGGGACAGGGAACACTGAAGCTTTCTTT
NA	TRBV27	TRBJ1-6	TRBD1	CASSQQGGILPLHF	TGTGCCAGCAGTCAACAGGGGGGAATTCTGCCCCTCCACTTT
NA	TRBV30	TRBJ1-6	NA	CAWSPSVNSPLHF	TGTGCCTGGAGTCCTTCGGTAAATTCACCCCTCCACTTT
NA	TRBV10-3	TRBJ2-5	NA	CAISESGPRETQYF	TGTGCCATCAGTGAGTCGGGACCCCGGGAGACCCAGTACTTC
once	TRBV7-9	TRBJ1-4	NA	CASSLGGRTTNEKLFF	TGTGCCAGCAGCTTAGGGGGGCGTACAACTAATGAAAAACTGTTTTTT
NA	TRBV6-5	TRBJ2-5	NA	CASSYEVTGNGETQYF	TGTGCCAGCAGTTATGAAGTAACAGGGAACGGAGAGACCCAGTACTTC
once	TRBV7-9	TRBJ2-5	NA	CASSSTSETQYF	TGTGCCAGCAGCTCCACAAGTGAGACCCAGTACTTC
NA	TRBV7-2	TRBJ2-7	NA	CASSSGTGYYEQYF	TGTGCCAGCAGCTCCGGGACTGGTTACTACGAGCAGTACTTC
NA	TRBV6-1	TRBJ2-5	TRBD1	CASSSRQGVEETQYF	TGTGCCAGCAGTTCGAGACAGGGGGTTGAAGAGACCCAGTACTTC
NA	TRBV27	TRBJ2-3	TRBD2	CASRRLAGGTTDTQYF	TGTGCCAGCAGACGACTAGCGGGGGGTACAACAGATACGCAGTATTTT
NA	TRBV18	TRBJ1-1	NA	CASSPLNGVANTEAFF	TGTGCCAGCTCACCACTTAATGGGGTTGCGAACACTGAAGCTTTCTTT
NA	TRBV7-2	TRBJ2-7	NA	CASSSSGKTNYEQYF	TGTGCCAGCAGCTCGTCCGGGAAGACAAACTACGAGCAGTACTTC
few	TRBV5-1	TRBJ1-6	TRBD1	CASSFGRQGAGGSYNSPLHF	TGCGCCAGCAGCTTCGGGCGACAGGGGGCAGGGGGCTCCTATAATTCACCCCTCCACTTT
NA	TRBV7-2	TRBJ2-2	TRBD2	CASSPGLAYTGELFF	TGTGCCAGCAGCCCGGGACTAGCGTACACCGGGGAGCTGTTTTTT
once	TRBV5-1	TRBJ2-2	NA	CASSLAMGELFF	TGCGCCAGCAGCTTGGCCATGGGGGAGCTGTTTTTT
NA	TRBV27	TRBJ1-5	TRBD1	CASSLSGGGSNQPQHF	TGTGCCAGCAGTTTGTCAGGGGGCGGTAGCAATCAGCCCCAGCATTTT
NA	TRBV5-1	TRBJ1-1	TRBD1	CASSSGGTGGFAFF	TGCGCCAGCAGCTCGGGCGGGACAGGGGGCTTTGCTTTCTTT
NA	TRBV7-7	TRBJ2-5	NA	CASSLVMGIQETQYF	TGTGCTAGCAGCTTAGTCATGGGTATACAAGAGACCCAGTACTTC
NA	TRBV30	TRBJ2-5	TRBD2	CAWTLTSGRETQYF	TGTGCCTGGACCCTCACTAGCGGGAGGGAGACCCAGTACTTC
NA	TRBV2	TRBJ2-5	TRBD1	CASSATGDQETQYF	TGTGCCAGCAGTGCCACAGGGGACCAAGAGACCCAGTACTTC
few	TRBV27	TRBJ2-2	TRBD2	CASSSRSSGTNTGELFF	TGTGCCAGCAGTTCACGCTCTAGCGGAACCAACACCGGGGAGCTGTTTTTT
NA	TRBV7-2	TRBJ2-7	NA	CASSLAPAQTYPHEQYF	TGTGCCAGCAGCTTAGCGCCGGCGCAGACGTATCCGCACGAGCAGTACTTC
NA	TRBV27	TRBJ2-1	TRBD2	CASSRWGGENEQFF	TGTGCCAGCAGTCGGTGGGGGGGAGAGAATGAGCAGTTCTTC